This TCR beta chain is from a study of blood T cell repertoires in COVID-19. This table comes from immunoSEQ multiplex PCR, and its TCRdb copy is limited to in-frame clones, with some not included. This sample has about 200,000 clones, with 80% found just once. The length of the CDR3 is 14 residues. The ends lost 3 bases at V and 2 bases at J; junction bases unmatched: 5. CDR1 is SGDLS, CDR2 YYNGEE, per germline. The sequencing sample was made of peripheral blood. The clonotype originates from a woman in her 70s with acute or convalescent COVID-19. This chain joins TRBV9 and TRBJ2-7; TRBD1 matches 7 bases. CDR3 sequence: CASSGGDRAYEQYF. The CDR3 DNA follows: TGTGCCAGCAGCGGAGGGGACAGAGCCTACGAGCAGTACTTC.